This T cell receptor (beta chain) is from a study of chemoradiotherapy in HPV16-positive cancers. Assay used: immunoSEQ multiplex PCR; TCRdb lists only in-frame clones, some missing. The data show 20,000 to 30,000 clones, approximately 84% seen once. V was pared by 3 bases and J by 2 bases, with 10 bases between. This CDR3 spans 14 amino acids. CDR1 MNHNS and CDR2 SASEGT come from the germline V gene. This chain joins TRBV6-1 and TRBJ1-1; maybe TRBD1 (6 bases). The source of this sequence is a human donor with HPV-associated anogenital cancer. This material consisted of blood, taken from a patient who underwent chemoradiotherapy. CDR3 in amino acids: CASSEARGNTEAFF. Here the CDR3 DNA reads TGTGCCAGCAGTGAGGCCAGGGGCAACACTGAAGCTTTCTTT.